Given below is one TCR beta chain in context. Its target is unknown. Between the trimmed V and J ends, which lost 4 bases and 0 bases, there was a span of 10 bases. This CDR3 spans 15 amino acids. Germline loops: CDR1 MGHRA, CDR2 YSYEKL. The source of the sample is a study of shared clonotypes between healthy human individuals. Repertoires were generated with immunoSEQ multiplex PCR, while TCRdb's copy carries only in-frame clones and drops some. There are some 2,500,000 clones in the sample; less than 95% occur only once, and approximately 0.41% lies in the top ten. Study outcomes and limitations: Incompleteness in sorted-subset sequencing, despite large depth, was shown by rarefaction. Apart from blood, nothing was sampled; tissue repertoires likely differ. Sharing across four donors was highest in naive CD4 (approximately 5%) and lowest in memory CD8 (roughly 0.4%).

The TCR was taken from a man aged 18 to 29 in good health. Some clones in this sample may be carry-over from other donors' samples. Material for sequencing was naive CD4+ T cells from PBMCs. Subset reported: CD45RA+ positively selected. The rearrangement joins TRBV4-1 to TRBJ2-1; D gene uncertain. CDR3 protein: CASSPTPSSYNEQFF. For the CDR3, the DNA is TGCGCCAGCAGCCCGACCCCGAGCTCCTACAATGAGCAGTTCTTC.